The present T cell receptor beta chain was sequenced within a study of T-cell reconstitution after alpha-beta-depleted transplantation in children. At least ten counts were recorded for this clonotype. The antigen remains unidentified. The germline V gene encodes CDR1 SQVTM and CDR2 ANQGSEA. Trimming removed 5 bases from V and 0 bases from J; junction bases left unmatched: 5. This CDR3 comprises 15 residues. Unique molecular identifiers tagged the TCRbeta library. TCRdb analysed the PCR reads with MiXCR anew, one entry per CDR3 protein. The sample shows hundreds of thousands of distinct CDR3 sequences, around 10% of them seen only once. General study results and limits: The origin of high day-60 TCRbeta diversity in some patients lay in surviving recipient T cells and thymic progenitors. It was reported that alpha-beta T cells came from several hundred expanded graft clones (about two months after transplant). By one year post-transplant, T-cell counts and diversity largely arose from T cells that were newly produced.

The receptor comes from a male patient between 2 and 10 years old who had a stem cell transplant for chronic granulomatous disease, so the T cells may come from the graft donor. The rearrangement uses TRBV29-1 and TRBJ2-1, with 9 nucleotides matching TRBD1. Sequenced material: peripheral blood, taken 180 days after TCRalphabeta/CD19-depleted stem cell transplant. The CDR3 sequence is CSVTGTGSSYNEQFF. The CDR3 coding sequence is TGCAGCGTTACCGGGACAGGGAGCTCCTACAATGAGCAGTTCTTC.